This TCR beta chain was obtained from a study of control samples from healthy donors and cancer patients. Repertoires were generated with immunoSEQ multiplex PCR, while TCRdb's copy carries only in-frame clones and drops some. The sample consists of 400,000 to 500,000 clones, about 93% of them appearing once. Unmatched junction bases numbered 8, after V lost 10 bases and J lost 8 bases. CDR3 length: 13 residues. Looked up from germline, CDR1 is MGHDK and CDR2 is SYGVNS. The sample consisted of PBMCs. The TCR was taken from a man aged 40-50 years with head and neck cancer. This sequence joins TRBV25-1 and TRBJ1-4; 9 bases line up with TRBD1. CDR3: CATAQGAEEKLFF. In nucleotides, the CDR3 is TGTGCCACCGCACAGGGGGCAGAAGAAAAACTGTTTTTT.